The rows below give T cell receptor beta chains drawn from one sample of a study of blood T cell repertoires in COVID-19. Libraries were prepared by immunoSEQ multiplex PCR; TCRdb keeps only in-frame clonotypes and omits some of them. Of about 280,000 clones listed, roughly 85% are singletons. The sequenced material came from peripheral blood. These TCRs come from a man in his fifties or sixties with active or convalescent COVID-19. Both conserved end residues are part of each CDR3. The order of the fields is CDR3 protein, CDR3 DNA, V gene, D gene, J gene. D genes are given only for firm matches.

CDR3 protein: CASTRQGRLNNSPLHF; CDR3 DNA: TGTGCCAGCACCAGACAGGGAAGGTTAAATAATTCACCCCTCCACTTT; V gene: TRBV2; D gene: TRBD1; J gene: TRBJ1-6
CDR3 protein: CASSRTGSTRGANVLTF; CDR3 DNA: TGTGCCAGCAGCCGGACAGGATCGACGAGGGGGGCCAACGTCCTGACTTTC; V gene: TRBV11-2; D gene: TRBD1; J gene: TRBJ2-6
CDR3 protein: CASSLAGGANQPQHF; CDR3 DNA: TGCGCCAGCAGCTTGGCTGGGGGCGCGAATCAGCCCCAGCATTTT; V gene: TRBV5-1; D gene: -; J gene: TRBJ1-5
CDR3 protein: CASSLGSGRIAGELFF; CDR3 DNA: TGTGCCAGCAGCTTAGGGAGCGGGAGAATCGCCGGGGAGCTGTTTTTT; V gene: TRBV7-9; D gene: TRBD2; J gene: TRBJ2-2
CDR3 protein: CSASLRGEDTQYF; CDR3 DNA: TGCAGTGCTAGTTTGCGGGGTGAAGATACGCAGTATTTT; V gene: TRBV20-1; D gene: -; J gene: TRBJ2-3
CDR3 protein: CSASPLAGAGKGLTTTDTQYF; CDR3 DNA: TGCAGTGCTAGTCCCCTAGCGGGAGCGGGAAAAGGGTTAACCACCACAGATACGCAGTATTTT; V gene: TRBV20-1; D gene: TRBD2; J gene: TRBJ2-3
CDR3 protein: CSVVHRGRQETQYF; CDR3 DNA: TGCAGCGTTGTTCACAGGGGACGCCAGGAGACCCAGTACTTC; V gene: TRBV29-1; D gene: TRBD1; J gene: TRBJ2-5
CDR3 protein: CASSLAGIDVAGEQFF; CDR3 DNA: TGCGCCAGCAGCTTGGCCGGAATCGACGTGGCAGGTGAGCAGTTCTTC; V gene: TRBV5-1; D gene: -; J gene: TRBJ2-1
CDR3 protein: CSAGQGSTGELFF; CDR3 DNA: TGCAGCGCGGGACAGGGGAGCACCGGGGAGCTGTTTTTT; V gene: TRBV29-1; D gene: TRBD1; J gene: TRBJ2-2
CDR3 protein: CASSLVGGAETQYF; CDR3 DNA: TGTGCCAGCAGCTTAGTTGGGGGGGCAGAGACCCAGTACTTC; V gene: TRBV7-2; D gene: -; J gene: TRBJ2-5
CDR3 protein: CASSITGYGETQYF; CDR3 DNA: TGTGCCAGCAGTATCACAGGGTACGGGGAGACCCAGTACTTC; V gene: TRBV6-5; D gene: -; J gene: TRBJ2-5
CDR3 protein: CASSPRGGTSGNTIYF; CDR3 DNA: TGTGCCAGCAGCCCCCGCGGGGGAACCTCTGGAAACACCATATATTTT; V gene: TRBV3-1/TRBV3-2; D gene: -; J gene: TRBJ1-3
CDR3 protein: CASSAGQASTGELFF; CDR3 DNA: TGTGCCAGCAGCGCGGGACAGGCTAGCACCGGGGAGCTGTTTTTT; V gene: TRBV9; D gene: TRBD1; J gene: TRBJ2-2
CDR3 protein: CASSFLGRGTEAFF; CDR3 DNA: TGTGCCAGCAGTTTTCTGGGTAGAGGCACTGAAGCTTTCTTT; V gene: TRBV27; D gene: -; J gene: TRBJ1-1
CDR3 protein: CASSPGTSGEQFF; CDR3 DNA: TGTGCCAGCAGCCCCGGGACATCCGGGGAGCAGTTCTTC; V gene: TRBV7-3; D gene: -; J gene: TRBJ2-1
CDR3 protein: CASSTGQGGKLFF; CDR3 DNA: TGTGCCAGCAGCACCGGACAGGGCGGAAAACTGTTTTTT; V gene: TRBV27; D gene: TRBD1; J gene: TRBJ1-4
CDR3 protein: CASSDGGGSRRSGTDTQYF; CDR3 DNA: TGTGCCAGCAGTGATGGTGGCGGGAGTAGAAGAAGTGGCACAGATACGCAGTATTTT; V gene: TRBV6-1; D gene: TRBD2; J gene: TRBJ2-3
CDR3 protein: CASSQEREVETQYF; CDR3 DNA: TGTGCCAGCAGCCAAGAGCGGGAAGTGGAGACCCAGTACTTC; V gene: TRBV3-1/TRBV3-2; D gene: -; J gene: TRBJ2-5
CDR3 protein: CVRRNPDRSYEQYF; CDR3 DNA: TGTGTCAGAAGGAACCCGGACAGATCCTACGAGCAGTACTTC; V gene: TRBV5-3; D gene: -; J gene: TRBJ2-7
CDR3 protein: CASSYRPGESSSYNEQFF; CDR3 DNA: TGTGCCAGCAGTTACCGGCCCGGGGAGAGCAGCTCCTACAATGAGCAGTTCTTC; V gene: TRBV6-2/TRBV6-3; D gene: -; J gene: TRBJ2-1
CDR3 protein: CATVDGGQRPNYGYTF; CDR3 DNA: TGTGCCACAGTCGATGGAGGGCAGAGACCTAACTATGGCTACACCTTC; V gene: TRBV28; D gene: -; J gene: TRBJ1-2
CDR3 protein: CASSQDFSGTYGYTF; CDR3 DNA: TGTGCCAGCAGCCAAGATTTCTCGGGAACCTATGGCTACACCTTC; V gene: TRBV4-2; D gene: -; J gene: TRBJ1-2
CDR3 protein: CASSNPTGGFYGYTF; CDR3 DNA: TGTGCCAGCAGTAACCCGACAGGGGGATTCTATGGCTACACCTTC; V gene: TRBV28; D gene: TRBD1; J gene: TRBJ1-2